This entry concerns a single T cell receptor beta chain. This sample is part of a study of cytomegalovirus exposure and HLA in healthy donors. Vbeta (60) and Jbeta (13) primers were used in the PCR. TCRdb's copy holds only in-frame clones and misses some; the assay was immunoSEQ multiplex PCR. The sample carries 200,000 to 250,000 clones, approximately 79% recorded once. Material for sequencing was PBMCs. The sequence derives from a man over 45 in good health and CMV-seronegative.

The CDR3 nucleotides read TGTGCCAGCAGCTTGGGTGGGACAGAAGGTTACGAGCAGTACTTC. It encodes CASSLGGTEGYEQYF. The chain recombines TRBV5-5 with TRBJ2-7; TRBD1 agrees at 7 bases. Germline V lookup: CDR1 SGHKS, CDR2 YYEKEE (reference sequence). V was pared by 0 bases and J by 4 bases, with 7 bases of the junction left unmatched. This CDR3 is built from 15 residues.